The next 8 T cell receptor beta chains were all read from a single sample in a study of shared clonotypes between healthy human individuals. Some clones are missing from TCRdb's copy, which holds only in-frame ones; the method was immunoSEQ multiplex PCR. The sample shows roughly 2.6 million clones, around 90% of them seen only once. Sample: naive CD4+ T cells sorted from blood. Specified subset: CD45RA+ positively selected. The receptor source for this set is a man between 18 and 29 years old in good health.

This rearrangement joins TRBV6-6 to TRBJ2-7; D gene ambiguous. The V gene's germline CDR1 is MNHNY and CDR2 SVGAGI (reference sequence). This CDR3 is 12 amino acids long. V was shortened by 7 bases and J by 0 bases, with 7 bases between the two germline ends. DNA of the CDR3: TGTGCCAGCATCGGCAACTCCTACGAGCAGTACTTC. Its translation is CASIGNSYEQYF.

CDR3 sequence: CASSPFVMRQETQYF. In nucleotides, the CDR3 is TGTGCCAGCAGCCCCTTTGTGATGAGACAAGAGACCCAGTACTTC. The J gene is TRBJ2-5, the V gene TRBV28; D uncertain. The germline V and J ends were trimmed by 6 bases and 2 bases, with 16 bases remaining between them. There are 15 residues in the CDR3. Germline CDR1 and CDR2: MDHEN and SYDVKM.

This chain joins TRBV5-1 and TRBJ1-2, with D unclear. Looked up from germline, CDR1 is SGHRS and CDR2 is YFSETQ. Trimming shortened V by 1 base and J by 2 bases, and 6 bases separated the two germline ends. This CDR3 is built from 13 residues. The CDR3 loop is CASSLIQNYGYTF. The CDR3 region has the DNA TGCGCCAGCAGCTTGATCCAAAACTATGGCTACACCTTC. Full variable domain (remainder filled in from reference TRBV5-1 and TRBJ1-2): KAGVTQTPRYLIKTRGQQVTLSCSPISGHRSVSWYQQTPGQGLQFLFEYFSETQRNKGNFPGRFSGRQFSNSRSEMNVSTLELGDSALYLCASSLIQNYGYTFGSGTRLTVV.

The sample holds one count of this clone. The rearrangement joins TRBV7-2 to TRBJ1-4; D gene uncertain. The V and J ends lost 0 bases and 3 bases respectively, with 8 bases between them. This CDR3 is 15 amino acids long. Germline assignment: CDR1 SGHTA and CDR2 FQGNSA. Here the CDR3 reads CASSLANSPNEKLFF. The CDR3 bases are TGTGCCAGCAGCTTAGCGAACAGTCCTAATGAAAAACTGTTTTTT.

This rearrangement joins TRBV9 to TRBJ2-5; D is undetermined. Trimming stripped 5 bases from V and 1 base from J, with 9 bases between. Germline CDR1 SGDLS, CDR2 YYNGEE. The CDR3 is made up of 13 amino acids. CDR3 in DNA: TGTGCCAGCAGGGGCCCTAGCCAAGAGACCCAGTACTTC. Protein sequence: CASRGPSQETQYF.

V gene TRBV30 combines with J gene TRBJ1-1; D is ambiguous. Germline V gives CDR1 GTSNPN, CDR2 SVGIG (reference sequence). The V end lost 3 bases, the J end lost 9 bases, and 11 bases lay between the germline ends. This CDR3 has 11 residues. The CDR3 nucleotides read TGTGCCTGGAGGCTCTCTCCCCAAGCTTTCTTT. Protein: CAWRLSPQAFF.

The gene calls are TRBV12-5 and TRBJ2-7, with D uncertain. Germline CDR1 LGHNT, CDR2 FRNRAP. There are 16 residues in the CDR3. Trimming stripped 2 bases from V and 0 bases from J, with 14 bases between. This CDR3 reads CASGLPVGPSSYEQYF. The CDR3 DNA is TGTGCTAGTGGTTTGCCCGTAGGGCCGAGCTCCTACGAGCAGTACTTC.

This chain uses TRBV25-1 with TRBJ1-6, with TRBD1 matching over 8 bases. Germline V gene sequence: CDR1 MGHDK, CDR2 SYGVNS. The CDR3 contains 16 residues. The V gene end was trimmed by 3 bases and the J gene end by 12 bases; junction bases not matched to a gene: 13. The CDR3 sequence: CASSDRQGMEREPLHF. The CDR3 DNA is TGTGCCAGCAGTGATCGACAGGGGATGGAAAGAGAACCCCTCCACTTT.